The next 17 T cell receptor beta chains were all read from a single sample in a study of Ad26.COV2.S vaccination and SARS-CoV-2 variants. Using immunoSEQ multiplex PCR, the repertoire was profiled, and TCRdb retains in-frame clones only, with some absent. The sample consists of some 320,000 clones, 86% of them appearing once. Indicated treatment: 15 to 20 received Ad26.COV2.S at low or high dose, single or two shots; several received placebo; per-sample allocation not given. It was on day 63 after the first vaccine or placebo injection that samples were taken. The source material was peripheral blood, sampled in a trial of Ad26.COV2.S vaccine versus placebo. These receptors were collected from a person between 18 and 59 years old who received the Ad26.COV2.S COVID-19 vaccine or a placebo.

This clone appeared once. This chain joins TRBV10-2 and TRBJ2-7; 7 bases are shared with TRBD1. The CDR3 runs to 13 residues. V was clipped by 10 bases and J by 2 bases; unmatched bases: 8. The V gene's germline CDR1 is WSHSY and CDR2 SAAADI. The CDR3 DNA reads as TGCGCCACCTCTGGGCAGGGGGCCTACGAGCAGTACTTC. Amino acids: CATSGQGAYEQYF.

This clone was seen repeatedly, ten times or more. The CDR3 reads CASSIMQDMNTEAFF. The CDR3 region has the DNA TGTGCCAGCAGCATTATGCAAGATATGAACACTGAAGCTTTCTTT. This chain joins TRBV5-5 and TRBJ1-1, with D unclear. CDR3 length: 15 residues. With 4 bases removed from V and 0 bases from J, the gap between germline ends came to 13 bases. CDR1 is SGHKS, CDR2 YYEKEE, per germline (reference sequence). Drawing the rest from reference TRBV5-5 and TRBJ1-1, the complete variable domain is DAGVTQSPTHLIKTRGQQVTLRCSPISGHKSVSWYQQVLGQGPQFIFQYYEKEERGRGNFPDRFSARQFPNYSSELNVNALLLGDSALYLCASSIMQDMNTEAFFGQGTRLTVV.

V gene TRBV6-6 combines with J gene TRBJ1-1; D remains ambiguous. Germline V gene data show CDR1 as MNHNY and CDR2 as SVGAGI (reference sequence). V was clipped by 0 bases and J by 8 bases, with 7 bases between them. The CDR3 contains 12 residues. The CDR3 here is CASSYSPGEAFF. CDR3 bases: TGTGCCAGCAGTTACTCCCCGGGGGAAGCTTTCTTT.

V usage is TRBV3-1 (or the pseudogene TRBV3-2) and J usage is TRBJ1-6, with D tentatively TRBD1 (6 bases). Germline assignment: CDR1 LGHDT and CDR2 YNNKEL (reference sequence). The CDR3 is 17 amino acids. Trimming removed 2 bases from V and 2 bases from J, with 13 bases in between. CDR3 in amino acids: CASSQTGSWPYNSPLHF. CDR3 coding DNA: TGTGCCAGCAGCCAAACAGGGTCTTGGCCCTATAATTCACCCCTCCACTTT.

This clone occurred many times. The V gene is TRBV13, the J gene TRBJ2-3; D uncertain. V shed 2 bases and J shed 3 bases, with 12 bases lying between them. Germline CDR1 PRHDT, CDR2 FYEKMQ (reference sequence). The CDR3 contains 15 residues. The CDR3 here is CASSLRAAVTDTQYF. DNA of the CDR3: TGTGCCAGCAGCTTAAGGGCAGCAGTTACAGATACGCAGTATTTT.

CDR3 in DNA: TGTGCCAGCAGTTTATCACAGGGAAATAATTCACCCCTCCACTTT. This codes for CASSLSQGNNSPLHF. This sequence joins TRBV6-5 and TRBJ1-6; TRBD1 might be the D (6 bases). Germline values: CDR1 MNHEY, CDR2 SVGAGI. The V end was cut by 4 bases, the J end by 5 bases, with 12 bases between. The length of the CDR3 is 15 residues.

Only one count was recorded for this clone. V is TRBV7-2 and J is TRBJ1-5; D remains unclear. Trimming left V 1 base short and J 1 base short, with 8 bases between. The CDR3 spans 15 residues. Germline V gene data show CDR1 as SGHTA and CDR2 as FQGNSA. CDR3 in DNA: TGTGCCAGCAGCTTAGTGGGGAAAAGCAATCAGCCCCAGCATTTT. Translating gives CASSLVGKSNQPQHF.

A single count supports this clone. This chain joins TRBV6-6 and TRBJ1-1, with TRBD1 as a possible D gene (6 bases). Germline values: CDR1 MNHNY, CDR2 SVGAGI (reference sequence). There are 15 residues in the CDR3. Trimming took 8 bases from V and 5 from J, leaving 21 bases between them. The CDR3 reads CASCRQDLGGTEAFF. CDR3 in DNA: TGTGCCAGCTGCAGACAGGACCTTGGGGGGACTGAAGCTTTCTTT.

This rearrangement joins TRBV6-2 or TRBV6-3 to TRBJ2-7, with D tentatively TRBD1 or TRBD2 (6 bases each). The V end lost 5 bases, the J end lost 2 bases, and 16 bases lay between the germline ends. Germline-derived CDR1 and CDR2 are MNHEY and SVGEGT. The CDR3 length is 15 residues. CDR3 residues: CASSPARGPTYEQYF. CDR3 nucleotides: TGTGCCAGCAGTCCAGCCCGGGGGCCGACCTACGAGCAGTACTTC.

The genes are TRBV5-1 and TRBJ1-1; D is undetermined. The CDR3 totals 14 residues. Per the germline V gene, CDR1 is SGHRS and CDR2 is YFSETQ. Trimming cost V 0 bases and J 0 bases, with 6 bases left between them. CDR3 sequence: CASSLDSLNTEAFF. In nucleotides, the CDR3 is TGCGCCAGCAGCTTGGACAGTCTGAACACTGAAGCTTTCTTT.

This chain joins TRBV5-8 and TRBJ2-3; D is possibly TRBD1 or TRBD2 (6 bases each). The V end was cut by 0 bases, the J end by 0 bases, with 17 bases between. There are 18 residues in the CDR3. Germline CDR1 is SGHTS and CDR2 is YDEGEE. The CDR3 loop reads CASSLGGRGGRSTDTQYF. In DNA form, the CDR3 reads TGTGCCAGCAGCTTGGGTGGCAGGGGAGGTCGGAGCACAGATACGCAGTATTTT.

On this clone itself: The junction and the germline gene differ at one end; a read error may be behind it. The chain carries TRBV20-1 and TRBJ1-2; D not resolved. The CDR3 loop spans 12 amino acids. The V gene's germline CDR1 is DFQATT and CDR2 SNEGSKA (reference sequence). This CDR3 reads CSASLTGRETLF. The CDR3 nucleotides are TGCAGTGCTAGTCTTACCGGACGAGAGACCCTTTTC.

The chain links TRBV3-1 (or the pseudogene TRBV3-2) to TRBJ2-5; 10 nucleotides align to TRBD2. This CDR3 is built from 15 residues. The V and J ends lost 1 base and 6 bases, in that order; junction bases with no gene match: 5. Germline V lookup: CDR1 LGHDT, CDR2 YNNKEL (reference sequence). The CDR3 DNA reads as TGTGCCAGCAGCCAAGTTAGCGGGGGGCGCCAGACCCAGTACTTC. It codes for CASSQVSGGRQTQYF.

V is TRBV5-4 and J is TRBJ1-1; D may be TRBD1 (6 bases). The CDR3 loop spans 15 amino acids. Germline V CDR1 and CDR2: SGHNT, YYREEE (reference sequence). V shed 3 bases and J shed 8 bases, with 20 bases lying between them. CDR3 DNA sequence: TGTGCCAGCAGCTCCATCACAGGGTTCCTCTCCGAAGCTTTCTTT. As protein: CASSSITGFLSEAFF.

V gene TRBV6-9 combines with J gene TRBJ2-5; the D gene could be TRBD1 or TRBD2 (6 bases each). Per the germline V gene, CDR1 is MNHGY and CDR2 is SVAAGI. The length of the CDR3 is 16 residues. V was shortened by 7 bases and J by 4 bases, with 22 bases between the two germline ends. For the CDR3, the DNA is TGTGCCAGCATTACACCGGCGGGGACAAAGGCAGAGACCCAGTACTTC. Residues: CASITPAGTKAETQYF.

This clone was recorded once. The chain links TRBV21-1 to TRBJ2-1. TRBV21-1 is annotated as a pseudogene. There are 13 residues in the CDR3. CDR3 protein: CASRDEKPNEQFF. CDR3 DNA sequence: TGTGCCAGCAGGGACGAGAAACCTAATGAGCAGTTCTTC.

CDR3 loop: CASSFEGQPQHF. CDR3 coding DNA: TGTGCCAGCAGTTTTGAAGGGCAGCCCCAGCATTTT. The genes are TRBV12-3 or TRBV12-4 and TRBJ1-5; D remains unclear. The CDR3 has 12 amino acids. The V end lost 3 bases, the J end lost 7 bases, and 7 bases lay between the germline ends.